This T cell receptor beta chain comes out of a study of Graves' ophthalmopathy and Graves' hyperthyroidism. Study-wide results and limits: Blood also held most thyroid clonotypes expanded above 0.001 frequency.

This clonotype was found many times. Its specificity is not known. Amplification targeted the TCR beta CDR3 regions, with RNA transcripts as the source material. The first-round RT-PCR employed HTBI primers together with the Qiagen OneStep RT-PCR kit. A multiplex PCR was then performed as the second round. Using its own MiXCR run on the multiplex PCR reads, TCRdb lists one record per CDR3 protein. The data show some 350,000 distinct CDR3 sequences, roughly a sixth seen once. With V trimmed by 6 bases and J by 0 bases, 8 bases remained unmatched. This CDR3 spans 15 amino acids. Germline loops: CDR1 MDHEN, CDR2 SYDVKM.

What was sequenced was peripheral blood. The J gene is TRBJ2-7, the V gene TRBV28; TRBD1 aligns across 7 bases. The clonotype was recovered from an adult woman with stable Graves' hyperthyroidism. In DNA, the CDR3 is TGTGCCAGCAGCGGTACGGGACAGTTCTCCTACGAGCAGTACTTC. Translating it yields CASSGTGQFSYEQYF.